The present T cell receptor (beta chain) was sequenced within a study of cytomegalovirus exposure and HLA in healthy donors (dated by TCRdb to 2016 to 2017). At the level of the whole study: According to an earlier analysis of a few hundred of the donors, 200 million or so T cells yielded 120 million or so unique TCR beta sequences and about 300 Gb of sequence data. The study profiled the T cell repertoires of hundreds of subjects by immunosequencing and related them to cytomegalovirus serostatus. In a later analysis, previously published TCR beta repertoires from fewer than 750 donors were re-analyzed and high-resolution HLA genotyping was added so that TCR occurrence patterns could be studied. About five DR-DQ haplotypes were treated as single units for association and clustering because of strong linkage in the cohort. The study combined high-throughput TCR immunosequencing, statistical association of individual TCRs with disease status, and machine learning to predict cytomegalovirus infection status. Of the roughly 400 genotyped donors, 65% to 90% fell in the genetic ancestry cluster associated with self-reported Caucasian donors. In a later genetic analysis, genome-wide SNP genotypes for about three fifths of the roughly 670 donors were used, and that subset was treated as a discovery cohort. The study aimed to test whether cataloging public T cell receptors could reveal signatures of past pathogen exposure. In addition to the first cohort of 650 to 800 subjects, a separate validation cohort of approximately 120 different subjects was used. Typing coverage varied by locus: roughly 620-640 donors for A, B, C, DRB1 and DQB1; approximately 500 for DQA1; approximately 610 for DPA1; approximately 450 for DPB1. Roughly 300 gigabases of sequencing data and around 88 million unique TCR sequences made up an early release that covered approximately 700 HLA-typed donors. On average, around 200,000 unique TCR beta nucleotide sequences were sequenced per donor among about 400 genotyped donors of the cohort, with roughly 18% of those sequences being non-productive. In the later analysis, no new phenotypic data were used to find candidate immune exposures; instead, reliance was placed on TCR beta sequences and their occurrence across donors. Class I and class II HLA loci were covered by the typing at four-digit resolution. Donor age, sex, ethnicity and CMV serostatus were compiled alongside the repertoire data. An earlier analysis of approximately 640 of the donors applied high-throughput TCR beta sequencing to assess whether each TCR beta V gene segment acted as functional or pseudogenic. Every repertoire in the discovery cohort had been generated on one and the same sequencing platform. Summary of the overall study and its limitations: Because HLA typing was unavailable for some donors at each locus, only the typed subset was used in association tests. The classifier was reported to diagnose cytomegalovirus status with high specificity and sensitivity in both the original and validation cohorts. The authors suggested that the approach could potentially be extended to other disease states and immunological phenotypes. In a later analysis, about 17,000 TCR beta sequences were associated with specific HLA alleles at a false discovery rate of 0.05. A later analysis found that HLA-associated TCR beta chains were more clonally expanded and had lower generation probabilities than equally common non-associated chains. Correlated functional status among segregating V segments might reflect linkage disequilibrium, but an unknown experimental factor could not be ruled out. Some IMGT-functional V segments, including TRBV6-2 and TRBV6-3, could not be distinguished by the 87-base-pair reads and were therefore excluded. Most TCR sequences were seen in very few donors, while some public TCRs were found in many individuals. A few of the identified cytomegalovirus-associated TCR beta chains were confirmed in vitro to be specific for cytomegalovirus antigens. Because counts were too low, some 17 rarely observed V segments, including chromosome 9 orphons, were excluded from the earlier analysis of under 650 of the donors. In an earlier analysis of fewer than 750 of the donors, most TCR beta V segments were observed in productive rearrangements about 87% or about 30% of the time, broadly matching IMGT annotations. According to a later analysis, TCR association rates differed among HLA loci, with DRB1 alleles showing the most associated TCRs and HLA-C alleles showing the fewest. A further reported finding was that TCR beta sequences accurately predicted the HLA-A and HLA-B alleles for most subjects in the first cohort. For the cohort, immune exposure information was limited to CMV serostatus. In this cohort, only TCR beta chains were sequenced, and detectable features were limited by the absence of alpha or paired-chain data. Roughly uniform sequencing depth across donors was assumed in presence/absence analyses, although this assumption may not hold. When HLA alleles, especially DR and DQ, strongly co-occurred, TCR associations were difficult to assign to individual alleles. A later genetic analysis reported fewer N-insertions in productive TCRs among donors in an Asian-associated ancestry cluster than the approximately 670-donor mean. A later genetic analysis associated a missense DCLRE1C variant with V-gene and J-gene trimming of TCR beta chains, and an independent cohort replicated the association. A later analysis found that most CMV-associated TCR beta chains appeared HLA-restricted, with HLA associations seemingly driven largely by CMV exposure. The sequencing pipeline was judged likely to have produced a cluster of highly shared sequence variants as a technical artifact. A later analysis reported that several top co-occurrence clusters appeared linked to parvovirus B19, influenza, CMV and Epstein-Barr virus. The study gave a list of under 200 TCR beta chains associated with cytomegalovirus.

Libraries were made using the immunoSEQ multiplex PCR assay. The multiplex PCR relied on a mix of 60 forward primers for TCR Vbeta segments and 13 reverse primers for TCR Jbeta segments. The CDR3 region of rearranged TCR beta genes was amplified from genomic DNA by a multiplex PCR assay. Amplified TCR beta libraries were sequenced as 87-base-pair reads on the Illumina HiSeq System. The original pipeline was this. In a later analysis, about 80 million unique TCR beta chains were counted across the 650 to 700 repertoires, and about 10 million of these chains were shared by at least two donors. To remove PCR and sequencing errors, raw reads were error-corrected and collapsed into unique sequences using a nearest-neighbor algorithm that merged closely related sequences. Alignment of CDR3 sequences to IMGT reference sequences was used to assign V, D and J gene segments. For a sequence to be retained, at least a six-nucleotide match to both a V gene segment and a J gene segment was required. Rearrangements were classified as productive when the CDR3 lacked stop codons and remained in frame with V and J, and all other rearrangements were classified as non-productive. Following IMGT convention, CDR3 was defined as the stretch from the second conserved V-encoded cysteine up to the conserved J-encoded phenylalanine. Sequences without an unambiguous match to a single V gene segment were excluded from the earlier analysis of 500 to 700 of the donors. An earlier analysis of under 750 of the donors called V segments functional above 56.7% productive rearrangements and segregating when the between-donor standard deviation exceeded 5%. A statistical classification framework was built to diagnose cytomegalovirus status from the catalog of TCR beta chain sequences. In a later analysis, V and J genes were assigned by comparing TCR nucleotide sequences against IMGT/GENE-DB human TR gene sequences. The TCRdist pipeline was used in a later analysis to assign CDR3 sequences and most-parsimonious VDJ recombination scenarios. A later analysis defined each TCR beta chain by its CDR3 amino acid sequence plus V-gene family, and excluded reads lacking a unique V-gene family. To address suspected cross-contamination and a sequencing artifact, a later analysis removed around 600 highly shared, low-generation-probability nucleotide sequences. In a later analysis, a clonal expansion index for each public chain was calculated from normalized within-repertoire ranks of inferred template counts. In a later analysis, generation probabilities were computed using a VDJ recombination model fitted to out-of-frame rearrangements, and the results were checked against IGoR. A later analysis scored TCR-TCR, TCR-HLA and TCR-CMV co-occurrence with hypergeometric tests, applying a repertoire-size bias correction to TCR pairs. In a later analysis, false discovery rates were estimated by permuting HLA or CMV assignments 20 times. In a later analysis, co-occurring TCRs were grouped with DBSCAN, and TCRdist sequence similarity was added when clustering was performed within HLA-allele-positive subsets. Repertoires with fewer than 30,000 or more than 120,000 public chains, plus five repertoires with anomalous nucleotide sharing, were excluded from co-occurrence clustering. The immuneACCESS repertoire file appears here via TCRdb, limited to in-frame rearrangements. These files lack a portion of the clones; in checked studies, under half of the deficit traces to unresolved V genes, and the cause of the others is not known. Clone size and the V and J calls come from that table; the DNA yielded D and trimming. The sample table holds over 95,000 clones, of which about 78% were seen once. Around 12% of the sample is in the top ten clones.

The cohort was made up of about 670 healthy bone marrow donors. All cohort members were sampled while nominally healthy, although unrecorded immune exposures were likely present. The donor tested CMV seropositive, placing the donor among the 289 seropositive members of the cohort. A peripheral blood sample was collected from each donor, and TCR beta sequencing was performed on peripheral blood mononuclear cells. Genomic DNA extraction from the blood cell samples was performed with the Qiagen DNeasy Blood Extraction Kit. The CDR3 measures 13 amino acids from cysteine to phenylalanine. Left in the record is the CDR3 DNA by itself, 39 bases read in frame from the first base. The junction shows trimming of 4 bases on V and 1 base on J, plus 7 bases between the germline ends. CDR1 and CDR2 are read off the germline V gene as SGHNT and YENEEA. As regards this clone: What this receptor recognizes is not known. Base-call qualities are not available, and no considerably larger clone is one nucleotide away.

This clonotype originated in a woman in her 40s in good health and CMV-seropositive. The chain links TRBV11-3 with TRBJ1-1; the D gene assignment is ambiguous. The sequenced material came from PBMCs. The CDR3 reads CASSYTGNTEAFF. Read as DNA, the sequence is TGTGCCAGCAGCTACACGGGGAACACTGAAGCTTTCTTT. With the portions outside the CDR3 filled from the reference TRBV11-3 and TRBJ1-1 genes, the complete variable region becomes EAGVVQSPRYKIIEKKQPVAFWCNPISGHNTLYWYLQNLGQGPELLIRYENEEAVDDSQLPKDRFSAERLKGVDSTLKIQPAELGDSAVYLCASSYTGNTEAFFGQGTRLTVV.